This passage covers 12 T cell receptor beta chains from one sample sequenced in a study of shared clonotypes between healthy human individuals. TCRdb's copy holds only in-frame clones and misses some; the assay was immunoSEQ multiplex PCR. The data hold around 1.9 million clones, with around 93% observed a single time. Positively selected for CCR7, the CD45RO-negative cells used as naive CD8 cells excluded terminally differentiated effector memory CD45RA+ cells. The sample consisted of naive CD8+ T cells from PBMCs. Source of these receptors: a man between 18 and 35 years old in good health. Some clones in this sample may be carry-over from other donors' samples.

The CDR3 DNA reads as TGTGCCAGCAGCGGGGATACTCAGTCCTACGAGCAGTACTTC. Translating gives CASSGDTQSYEQYF. V usage is TRBV7-9 and J usage is TRBJ2-7; D uncertain. The V end lost 5 bases, the J end lost 1 base, and 12 bases lay between the germline ends. The CDR3 contains 14 residues. Germline values: CDR1 SEHNR, CDR2 FQNEAQ (reference sequence). Complete variable domain (other parts from reference TRBV7-9 and TRBJ2-7): DTGVSQNPRHKITKRGQNVTFRCDPISEHNRLYWYRQTLGQGPEFLTYFQNEAQLEKSRLLSDRFSAERPKGSFSTLEIQRTEQGDSAMYLCASSGDTQSYEQYFGPGTRLTVT.

V and J are TRBV7-9 and TRBJ2-7; perhaps D is TRBD1 or TRBD2 (5 bases each). V lost 5 bases, J lost 1 base, and 15 bases lay in between. Per the germline V gene, CDR1 is SEHNR and CDR2 is FQNEAQ (reference sequence). The CDR3 is 15 amino acids. CDR3 nucleotide sequence: TGTGCCAGCAGCCCCCGGGACCGCCTTTCCTACGAGCAGTACTTC. It specifies CASSPRDRLSYEQYF.

J is TRBJ2-7 and V is TRBV6-6; tentatively, D is TRBD1 or TRBD2 (5 bases each). Germline lookup yields CDR1 MNHNY and CDR2 SVGAGI (reference sequence). The CDR3 has 14 amino acids. The V end lost 4 bases, the J end lost 0 bases, and 10 bases lay between the germline ends. The CDR3 nucleotides read TGTGCCAGCAGTTCGACGGGGCGCTCCTACGAGCAGTACTTC. Residues: CASSSTGRSYEQYF.

The V call is TRBV4-1, the J call TRBJ2-1; 11 bases are shared with TRBD2. CDR1 and CDR2 (germline): MGHRA, YSYEKL. The CDR3 is 15 amino acids. With 6 bases clipped from V and 8 bases from J, the junction kept 9 bases outside the gene matches. CDR3 nucleotide sequence: TGCGCCAGCAGTCTTACTAGCGGGAGTCGGGATGAGCAGTTCTTC. Amino acids: CASSLTSGSRDEQFF.

A few counts support this clone. This chain joins TRBV7-9 and TRBJ2-2, with D possibly matching TRBD1 (5 bases). The length of the CDR3 is 13 residues. Deletions cut 3 bases from V and 5 bases from J, with 7 bases between. Germline V lookup: CDR1 SEHNR, CDR2 FQNEAQ (reference sequence). The CDR3 loop reads CASSFQGTGELFF. In nucleotides, the CDR3 is TGTGCCAGCAGCTTCCAGGGAACCGGGGAGCTGTTTTTT.

V gene TRBV11-3 combines with J gene TRBJ2-7; weak D call: TRBD1 (6 bases). The V gene's germline CDR1 is SGHNT and CDR2 YENEEA. Trimming removed 5 bases at V and 4 bases at J, with 12 bases between. This CDR3 has 13 amino acids. The CDR3, as DNA: TGTGCCAGCAGCCTCCAGGACAGTTACGAGCAGTACTTC. Residues: CASSLQDSYEQYF.

The chain recombines TRBV13 with TRBJ2-1, with D perhaps TRBD1 (6 bases). Germline values: CDR1 PRHDT, CDR2 FYEKMQ (reference sequence). Trimming removed 3 bases from V and 6 bases from J, with 15 bases in between. The CDR3 has 15 residues. As DNA, the CDR3 is TGTGCCAGCAGCTTCATACAGGGTGGCCTCAATGAGCAGTTCTTC. This codes for CASSFIQGGLNEQFF.

This clone was observed a few times. The chain combines TRBV30 with TRBJ2-1; 8 nucleotides agree with TRBD2. Trimming at V came to 1 base and at J to 7 bases, leaving 6 bases not matched to a gene. The CDR3 is 14 residues long. Germline CDR1 GTSNPN, CDR2 SVGIG (reference sequence). CDR3 sequence reads: CAWSGGSGINEQFF. CDR3 DNA: TGTGCCTGGAGTGGAGGTAGCGGGATTAATGAGCAGTTCTTC.

This clone has just a few counts. V is TRBV2 and J is TRBJ1-1; 7 bases map to TRBD1. Per the germline V gene, CDR1 is SNHLY and CDR2 is FYNNEI. The CDR3 is 15 amino acids. V was clipped by 8 bases and J by 4 bases; unmatched bases: 13. The CDR3 DNA follows: TGTGCCAGCGATACCACGACAGGGTGGAGCACTGAAGCTTTCTTT. This translates into CASDTTTGWSTEAFF.

V and J are TRBV27 and TRBJ1-2; perhaps TRBD1 as D (6 bases). Trimming took 5 bases from V and 8 from J, leaving 21 bases between them. Germline CDR1 MNHEY, CDR2 SMNVEV (reference sequence). The CDR3 totals 15 residues. CDR3 in DNA: TGTGCCAGCAGTCCTTCCTACTCCGCCGGGGGCGGCTACACCTTC. Amino acids: CASSPSYSAGGGYTF.

The chain carries TRBV5-1 and TRBJ2-7, with 7 bases that match TRBD2. The ends lost 0 bases at V and 0 bases at J; junction bases unmatched: 9. Per germline, CDR1 SGHRS and CDR2 YFSETQ. The CDR3 totals 17 residues. CDR3 coding DNA: TGCGCCAGCAGCTTGGGTAGTGTACTAGCGCACTCCTACGAGCAGTACTTC. This sequence encodes CASSLGSVLAHSYEQYF. Full variable domain (missing parts from reference TRBV5-1 and TRBJ2-7): KAGVTQTPRYLIKTRGQQVTLSCSPISGHRSVSWYQQTPGQGLQFLFEYFSETQRNKGNFPGRFSGRQFSNSRSEMNVSTLELGDSALYLCASSLGSVLAHSYEQYFGPGTRLTVT.

V and J are TRBV4-1 and TRBJ2-7; D is possibly TRBD1 (6 bases). The CDR3 sequence is 15 residues long. V lost 2 bases and J 2 bases, leaving 13 bases between the germline ends. CDR1 MGHRA and CDR2 YSYEKL come from the germline V gene. The CDR3 loop is CASSQSVRQAYEQYF. The CDR3 DNA is TGCGCCAGCAGCCAATCGGTGAGACAGGCCTACGAGCAGTACTTC.